The clone carrying this T cell receptor beta chain showed up just once. The entry originates in a study of blood T cell repertoires in COVID-19. Study at large: Acute and convalescent COVID-19 specimens originated in the United States, Italy and Spain.

The V end lost 4 bases, the J end lost 3 bases, and 16 bases lay between the germline ends. Germline V gives CDR1 SGHVS, CDR2 FNYEAQ. There are 16 residues in the CDR3. TCRdb's copy holds only in-frame clones and misses some; the assay was immunoSEQ multiplex PCR. This table holds some 240,000 clones, about 80% found once. This TCR came from a man over 45 who had recovered from COVID-19. V is TRBV7-6 and J is TRBJ1-3, with D possibly matching TRBD1 (5 bases). Sample: PBMCs or T cells enriched from blood (not recorded which). The CDR3 region is CASSSRASSGGNTIYF. CDR3 nucleotide sequence: TGTGCCAGCAGCTCCAGGGCCTCCTCCGGTGGAAACACCATATATTTT.